This T cell receptor beta chain is from a study of blood T cell repertoires in COVID-19. The wider study: Some COVID-19 samples were acute and others convalescent; all came from the United States, Italy and Spain. PBMCs, B-cell-depleted T cells, or T cells were the source of the cDNA or gDNA that made up the material.

Libraries were prepared by immunoSEQ multiplex PCR; TCRdb keeps only in-frame clonotypes and omits some of them. Here the sample spans fewer than 200,000 clones, over 75% being singletons. The CDR3 is 13 residues long. Trimming removed 4 bases from V and 3 bases from J; junction bases left unmatched: 2. Sequenced: peripheral blood. The chain carries TRBV12-3 or TRBV12-4 and TRBJ2-5; 7 positions agree with TRBD1. The sequence came from a woman of 80 years or more with acute or convalescent COVID-19. This CDR3 reads CASSSTGEETQYF. The DNA of the CDR3 is TGTGCCAGCAGTTCAACAGGGGAAGAGACCCAGTACTTC.